This T cell receptor beta chain was sequenced for a study of cytomegalovirus exposure and HLA in healthy donors (dated by TCRdb to between 2016 and 2019). For the wider study: An earlier analysis of 587 of the donors reported under 300 Gb of sequence data and 100 million to 120 million unique TCR beta sequences obtained from around 170 million T cells. Approximately 300 gigabases of sequencing data and roughly 80 million unique TCR sequences made up an early release that covered approximately 620 HLA-typed donors. Among the approximately 400 genotyped donors, around 81% belonged to the genetic ancestry cluster associated with self-reported Caucasian donors. The study aimed to test whether cataloging public T cell receptors could reveal signatures of past pathogen exposure. Using immunosequencing, the study profiled T cell repertoires from 550 to 750 subjects and related those repertoires to cytomegalovirus serostatus. In addition to the first cohort of 500 to 850 subjects, a separate validation cohort of 130 or so different subjects was used. To predict cytomegalovirus infection status, the study brought together high-throughput TCR immunosequencing, statistical association of individual TCRs with disease status, and machine learning. A later analysis re-examined previously published TCR beta repertoires from more than 550 donors and added high-resolution HLA genotyping to investigate patterns of TCR occurrence. Rather than drawing on any new phenotypic data, the later analysis identified candidate immune exposures from TCR beta sequences and the way those sequences occurred across donors. An earlier analysis of approximately 640 of the donors applied high-throughput TCR beta sequencing to assess whether each TCR beta V gene segment acted as functional or pseudogenic. Donor age, sex, ethnicity and CMV serostatus were compiled together with the repertoire data. In a later genetic analysis, genome-wide SNP genotypes for about three fifths of the roughly 670 donors were used, and that subset was treated as a discovery cohort. Every repertoire in the discovery cohort had been generated on one and the same sequencing platform. Both class I and class II loci were covered by HLA typing, at four-digit resolution. Typing coverage differed by locus: A, B, C, DRB1 and DQB1 were typed in roughly 620-630 donors, DQA1 in 500 to 550, DPA1 in 600 to 610, and DPB1 in around 490. Because of strong linkage in the cohort, roughly five DR-DQ haplotypes were treated as single units for association and clustering. Across some 400 genotyped donors of the cohort, an average of approximately 220,000 unique TCR beta nucleotide sequences per donor were sequenced, and approximately 17% of those sequences were non-productive. What the work shows at the level of the full study, not this receptor alone: A further reported finding was that TCR beta sequences accurately predicted the HLA-A and HLA-B alleles for most subjects in the first cohort. The presence/absence analyses assumed that sequencing depth was roughly uniform across donors, and that assumption may not be true. In vitro tests confirmed that three of the cytomegalovirus-associated TCR beta chains recognize cytomegalovirus antigens. This cohort had only TCR beta chains sequenced, and the lack of alpha or paired-chain data limited which features could be detected. A group of highly shared sequence variants was considered likely to be a technical artifact of the sequencing pipeline. In a later analysis, TCR association rates were found to vary across HLA loci, with the most associated TCRs seen for DRB1 alleles and the fewest for HLA-C alleles. In a later genetic analysis, fewer N-insertions in productive TCRs were reported among donors in an Asian-associated ancestry cluster than the roughly 700-donor mean. Specific HLA alleles were associated with around 18,000 TCR beta sequences at a false discovery rate of 0.05 in a later analysis. V-gene and J-gene trimming of TCR beta chains was associated with a missense DCLRE1C variant in a later genetic analysis, and the association was replicated in an independent cohort. The only immune exposure information available for the cohort was CMV serostatus. The classifier was reported to diagnose cytomegalovirus status with high specificity and sensitivity in both the original and validation cohorts. Strong co-occurrence of HLA alleles, especially DR and DQ, made assigning TCR associations to individual alleles difficult. In an earlier analysis of 587 of the donors, most TCR beta V segments appeared in productive rearrangements about 87% or about 30% of the time, broadly matching IMGT annotations. Some IMGT-functional V segments, including TRBV6-2 and TRBV6-3, could not be distinguished by the 87-base-pair reads and were therefore excluded. Because some donors lacked HLA typing at each locus, the association tests relied only on the typed subset. Several of the top co-occurrence clusters appeared to be linked to parvovirus B19, influenza, CMV and Epstein-Barr virus, according to a later analysis. The authors suggested that the approach could potentially be extended to other disease states and immunological phenotypes. In a later analysis, HLA-associated TCR beta chains were found to be more clonally expanded and to have lower generation probabilities than equally common non-associated chains. Over 15 rarely observed V segments, including chromosome 9 orphons, were excluded from the earlier analysis of about 610 of the donors because counts were too low. Linkage disequilibrium might explain the correlated functional status among segregating V segments, but an unknown experimental factor could not be excluded. The study gave a list of over 150 TCR beta chains associated with cytomegalovirus. While some public TCRs were present in many individuals, most TCR sequences turned up only very rarely across donors. In a later analysis, most CMV-associated TCR beta chains were found to appear HLA-restricted, with HLA associations seemingly driven largely by CMV exposure.

The library was built by means of the immunoSEQ multiplex PCR assay. For the multiplex PCR, a mixture combining 60 forward primers for TCR Vbeta segments and 13 reverse primers for TCR Jbeta segments was used. The CDR3 region of rearranged TCR beta genes was amplified from genomic DNA with a multiplex PCR assay. The amplified TCR beta libraries were sequenced on the Illumina HiSeq System as 87-base-pair reads. As for how the authors treated the data: Across the 670 or so repertoires, a later analysis counted about 81 million unique TCR beta chains, 9.5 million to 12 million of which were shared by at least two donors. A nearest-neighbor algorithm error-corrected the raw reads and collapsed the reads into unique sequences, merging closely related sequences to remove PCR and sequencing errors. To assign V, D and J gene segments, CDR3 sequences were aligned to IMGT reference sequences. For a sequence to be retained, a match of at least six nucleotides to both a V gene segment and a J gene segment was required. A rearrangement was called productive if the CDR3 had no stop codons and remained in frame with V and J, and every other rearrangement was called non-productive. CDR3 was defined according to IMGT convention as the region running from the second conserved V-encoded cysteine to the conserved J-encoded phenylalanine. The earlier analysis of more than 450 of the donors excluded sequences that lacked an unambiguous match to a single V gene segment. In an earlier analysis of approximately 590 of the donors, a V segment was called functional when productive rearrangements were above 56.7%, and segregating when the standard deviation between donors exceeded 5%. To diagnose cytomegalovirus status from the catalog of TCR beta chain sequences, a statistical classification framework was built. A later analysis assigned V and J genes by comparing TCR nucleotide sequences with IMGT/GENE-DB human TR gene sequences. The TCRdist pipeline was used in a later analysis to assign CDR3 sequences and most-parsimonious VDJ recombination scenarios. In a later analysis, each TCR beta chain was defined by its CDR3 amino acid sequence together with its V-gene family, and reads lacking a unique V-gene family were excluded. As a way to deal with suspected cross-contamination and a sequencing artifact, a later analysis dropped 450 to 700 nucleotide sequences that were highly shared and had low generation probability. In a later analysis, a clonal expansion index for each public chain was calculated from normalized within-repertoire ranks of inferred template counts. A later analysis computed generation probabilities with a VDJ recombination model fitted to out-of-frame rearrangements, and checked the results against IGoR. Hypergeometric tests were used in a later analysis to score TCR-TCR, TCR-HLA and TCR-CMV co-occurrence, with a repertoire-size bias correction applied to the TCR pairs. False discovery rates were estimated in a later analysis by permuting HLA or CMV assignments 20 times. In a later analysis, co-occurring TCRs were grouped using DBSCAN, and TCRdist sequence similarity was added for clustering within HLA-allele-positive subsets. Co-occurrence clustering excluded repertoires with fewer than 30,000 or more than 120,000 public chains, plus five with anomalous nucleotide sharing. Drawn from immuneACCESS, this table holds only the in-frame rearrangements with V and J called that TCRdb kept. Clones are partly lost; checked studies trace under half to an unresolved V gene and leave the rest unexplained. The DNA was the basis for D and trimming; V, J and clone size are from that table. The sample table records about 130,000 clones; about 70% of these occur just once. Together, the top ten hold around 2.5% of the sample.

Note on this clone: Which antigen it targets is not known. Per-nucleotide qualities are absent, and no much larger clonotype sits a single base away.

Trimming accounts for 6 bases at V and 4 bases at J, while the number of junction bases matched to no gene is 1. From the germline V gene (reference sequence), CDR1 is DFQATT and CDR2 is SNEGSKA. The CDR3 goes from the cysteine to the phenylalanine over 11 residues. Solely the CDR3 DNA is kept, with 33 bases framed from the first base. The cohort was made up of 500 to 800 healthy bone marrow donors. All cohort members were sampled while nominally healthy, although unrecorded immune exposures were likely present. The donor was CMV seropositive and was included in the group of some 290 seropositive cohort members. A peripheral blood sample was provided by each donor, and peripheral blood mononuclear cells were used for TCR beta sequencing. Genomic DNA extraction from the blood cell samples was performed with the Qiagen DNeasy Blood Extraction Kit.

The TCR was taken from a woman aged 60-75 years in good health and CMV-seropositive. The sample was PBMCs. The chain couples TRBV20-1 to TRBJ1-2, with 8 bases matching TRBD1. DNA sequence: TGCAGTGCCGACAGGGGCTATGGCTACACCTTC. It encodes CSADRGYGYTF.